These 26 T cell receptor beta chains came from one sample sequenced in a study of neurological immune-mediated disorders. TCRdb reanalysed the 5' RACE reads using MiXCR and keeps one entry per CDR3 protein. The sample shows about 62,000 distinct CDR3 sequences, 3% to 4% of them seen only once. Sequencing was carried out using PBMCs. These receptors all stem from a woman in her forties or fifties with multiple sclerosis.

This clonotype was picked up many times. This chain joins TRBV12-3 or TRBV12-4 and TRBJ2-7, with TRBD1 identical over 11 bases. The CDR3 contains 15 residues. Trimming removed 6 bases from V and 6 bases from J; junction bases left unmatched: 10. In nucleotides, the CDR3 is TGTGCCAGCAGCATCGTACCGGGACAGGGGGGCGAGCAGTACTTC. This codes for CASSIVPGQGGEQYF.

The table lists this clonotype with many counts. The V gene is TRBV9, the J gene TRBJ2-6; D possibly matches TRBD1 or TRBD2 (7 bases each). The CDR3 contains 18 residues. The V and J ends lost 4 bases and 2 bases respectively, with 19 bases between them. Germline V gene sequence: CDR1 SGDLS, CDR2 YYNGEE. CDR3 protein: CASSPRTQGGAGANVLTF. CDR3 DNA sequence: TGTGCCAGCAGCCCAAGAACGCAGGGGGGGGCTGGGGCCAACGTCCTGACTTTC.

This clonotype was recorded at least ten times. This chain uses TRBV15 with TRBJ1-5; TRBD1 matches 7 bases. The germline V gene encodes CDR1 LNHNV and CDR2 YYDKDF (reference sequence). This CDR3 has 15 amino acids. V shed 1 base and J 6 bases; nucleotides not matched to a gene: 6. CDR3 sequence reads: CATSRGDRDGQPQHF. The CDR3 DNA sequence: TGTGCCACCAGCAGAGGAGACAGGGACGGTCAGCCCCAGCATTTT.

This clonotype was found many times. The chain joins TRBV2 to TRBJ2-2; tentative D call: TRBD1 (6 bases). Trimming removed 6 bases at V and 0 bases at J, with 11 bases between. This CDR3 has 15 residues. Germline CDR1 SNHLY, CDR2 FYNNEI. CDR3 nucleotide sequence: TGTGCCAGCAGGACGGACAGCCCGAACACCGGGGAGCTGTTTTTT. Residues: CASRTDSPNTGELFF.

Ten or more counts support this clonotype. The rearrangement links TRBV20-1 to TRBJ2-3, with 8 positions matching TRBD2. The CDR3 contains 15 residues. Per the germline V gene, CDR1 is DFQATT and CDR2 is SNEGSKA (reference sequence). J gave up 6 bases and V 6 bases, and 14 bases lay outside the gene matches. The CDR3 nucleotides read TGCAGTGCCACCCTACCCTCAGCGGGAGTGGATACGCAGTATTTT. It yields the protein CSATLPSAGVDTQYF.

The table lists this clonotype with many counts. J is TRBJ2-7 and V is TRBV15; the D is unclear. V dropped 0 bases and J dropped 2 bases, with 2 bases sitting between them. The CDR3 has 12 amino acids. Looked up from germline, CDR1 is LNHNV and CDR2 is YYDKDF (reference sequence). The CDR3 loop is CATSRDTYEQYF. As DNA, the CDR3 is TGTGCCACCAGCAGAGATACCTACGAGCAGTACTTC.

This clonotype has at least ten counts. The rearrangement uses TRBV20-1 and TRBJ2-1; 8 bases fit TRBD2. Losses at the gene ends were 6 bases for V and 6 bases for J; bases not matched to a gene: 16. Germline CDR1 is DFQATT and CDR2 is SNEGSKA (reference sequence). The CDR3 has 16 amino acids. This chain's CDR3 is CSAEQVAGSPPNEQFF. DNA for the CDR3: TGCAGTGCCGAGCAGGTAGCGGGATCCCCTCCCAATGAGCAGTTCTTC.

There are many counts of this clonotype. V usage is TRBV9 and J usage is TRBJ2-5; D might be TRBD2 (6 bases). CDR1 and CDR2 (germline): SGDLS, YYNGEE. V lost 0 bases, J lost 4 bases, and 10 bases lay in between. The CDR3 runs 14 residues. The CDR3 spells CASSVAAGLETQYF. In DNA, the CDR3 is TGTGCCAGCAGCGTAGCGGCGGGGCTAGAGACCCAGTACTTC.

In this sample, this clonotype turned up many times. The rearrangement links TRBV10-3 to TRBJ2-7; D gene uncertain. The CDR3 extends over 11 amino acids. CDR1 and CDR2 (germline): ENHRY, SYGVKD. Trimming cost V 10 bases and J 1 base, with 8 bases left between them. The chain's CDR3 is CATAESYEQYF. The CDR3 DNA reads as TGTGCCACGGCCGAGTCCTACGAGCAGTACTTC.

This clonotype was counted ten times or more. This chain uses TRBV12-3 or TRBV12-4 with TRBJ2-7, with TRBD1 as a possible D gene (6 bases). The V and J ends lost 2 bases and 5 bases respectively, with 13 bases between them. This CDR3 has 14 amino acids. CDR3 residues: CASSLPQGSNEQYF. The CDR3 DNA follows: TGTGCCAGCAGTTTACCCCAGGGGTCCAACGAGCAGTACTTC.

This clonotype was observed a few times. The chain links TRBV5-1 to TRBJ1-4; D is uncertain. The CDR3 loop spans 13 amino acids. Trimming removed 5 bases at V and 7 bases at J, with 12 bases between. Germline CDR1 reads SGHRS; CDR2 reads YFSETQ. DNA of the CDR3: TGCGCCAGCAGGCGGGCAGTGGGTGAAAAACTGTTTTTT. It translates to CASRRAVGEKLFF.

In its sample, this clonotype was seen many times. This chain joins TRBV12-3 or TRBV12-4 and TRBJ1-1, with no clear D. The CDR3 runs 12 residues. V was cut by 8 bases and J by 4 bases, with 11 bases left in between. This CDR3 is CASGEVGTEAFF. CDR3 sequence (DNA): TGTGCCAGCGGCGAGGTCGGCACTGAAGCTTTCTTT.

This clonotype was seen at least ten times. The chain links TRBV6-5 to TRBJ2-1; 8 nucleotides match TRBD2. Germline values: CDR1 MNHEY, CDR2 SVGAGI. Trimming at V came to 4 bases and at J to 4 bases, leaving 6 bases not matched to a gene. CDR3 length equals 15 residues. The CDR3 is CASSLSTSVYNEQFF. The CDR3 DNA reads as TGTGCCAGCAGTTTGTCGACTAGCGTTTACAATGAGCAGTTCTTC.

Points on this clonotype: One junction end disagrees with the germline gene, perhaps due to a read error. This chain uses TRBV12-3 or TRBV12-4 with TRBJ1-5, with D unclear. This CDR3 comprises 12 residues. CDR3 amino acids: CASSTIEQPQNF. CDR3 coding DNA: TGTGCCAGCAGTACTATTGAGCAGCCCCAGAATTTT.

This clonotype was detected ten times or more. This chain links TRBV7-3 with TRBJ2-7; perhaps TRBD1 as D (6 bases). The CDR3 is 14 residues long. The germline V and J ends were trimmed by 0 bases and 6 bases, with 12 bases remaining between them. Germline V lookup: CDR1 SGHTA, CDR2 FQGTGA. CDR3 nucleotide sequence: TGTGCCAGCAGCTTAACTGAGGGGGTGGGCGAGCAGTACTTC. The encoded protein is CASSLTEGVGEQYF. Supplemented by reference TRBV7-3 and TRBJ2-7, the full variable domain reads GAGVSQTPSNKVTEKGKYVELRCDPISGHTALYWYRQSLGQGPEFLIYFQGTGAADDSGLPNDRFFAVRPEGSVSTLKIQRTERGDSAVYLCASSLTEGVGEQYFGPGTRLTVT.

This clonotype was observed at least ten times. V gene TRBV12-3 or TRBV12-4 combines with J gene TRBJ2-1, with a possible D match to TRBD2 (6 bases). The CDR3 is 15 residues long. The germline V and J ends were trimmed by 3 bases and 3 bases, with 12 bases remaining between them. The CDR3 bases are TGTGCCAGCAGTTTGCCGGGCGGGAACTACAATGAGCAGTTCTTC. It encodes CASSLPGGNYNEQFF.

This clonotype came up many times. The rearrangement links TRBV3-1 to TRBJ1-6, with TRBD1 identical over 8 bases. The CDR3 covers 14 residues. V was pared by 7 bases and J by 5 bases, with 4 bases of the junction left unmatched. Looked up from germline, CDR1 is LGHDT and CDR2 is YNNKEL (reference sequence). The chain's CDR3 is CASKPGQDNSPLHF. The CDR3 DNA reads TGTGCCAGCAAACCGGGACAGGATAATTCACCCCTCCACTTT.

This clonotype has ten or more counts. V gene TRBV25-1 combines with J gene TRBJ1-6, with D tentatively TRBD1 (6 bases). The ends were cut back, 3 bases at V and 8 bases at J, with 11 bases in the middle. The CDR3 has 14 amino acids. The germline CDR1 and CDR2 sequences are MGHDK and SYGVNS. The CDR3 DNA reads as TGTGCCAGCAGTGAGTATAGGACAGATTCACCCCTCCACTTT. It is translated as CASSEYRTDSPLHF.

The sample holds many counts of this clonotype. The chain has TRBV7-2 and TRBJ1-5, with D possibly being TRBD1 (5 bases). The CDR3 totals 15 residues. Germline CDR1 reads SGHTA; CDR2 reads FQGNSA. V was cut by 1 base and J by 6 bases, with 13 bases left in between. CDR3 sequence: CASSLGQGGVQPQHF. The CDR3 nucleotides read TGTGCCAGCAGCTTAGGGCAGGGAGGCGTTCAGCCCCAGCATTTT.

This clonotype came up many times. The CDR3 spells CASSSTGGSNTEAFF. The CDR3 nucleotides read TGTGCCAGCAGCTCGACAGGGGGCTCGAACACTGAAGCTTTCTTT. V and J are TRBV3-1 and TRBJ1-1, with 10 bases identical to TRBD1. CDR1 and CDR2 (germline): LGHDT, YNNKEL (reference sequence). CDR3 length equals 15 residues. The junction had 4 bases not matched to a gene; V was cut back by 5 bases and J by 1 base.

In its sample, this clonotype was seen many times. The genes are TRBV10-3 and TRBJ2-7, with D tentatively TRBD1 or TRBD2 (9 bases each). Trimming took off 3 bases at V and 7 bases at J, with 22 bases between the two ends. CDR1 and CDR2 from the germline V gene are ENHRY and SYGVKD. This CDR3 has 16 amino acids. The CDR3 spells CAISEQGASGTWEQYF. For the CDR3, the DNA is TGTGCCATCAGTGAACAGGGGGCTAGCGGGACGTGGGAGCAGTACTTC.

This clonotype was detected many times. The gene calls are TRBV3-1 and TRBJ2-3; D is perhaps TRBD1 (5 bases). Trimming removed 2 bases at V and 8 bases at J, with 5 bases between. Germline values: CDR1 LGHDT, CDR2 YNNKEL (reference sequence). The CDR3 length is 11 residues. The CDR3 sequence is CASSQRGTQYF. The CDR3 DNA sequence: TGTGCCAGCAGCCAAAGGGGTACGCAGTATTTT.

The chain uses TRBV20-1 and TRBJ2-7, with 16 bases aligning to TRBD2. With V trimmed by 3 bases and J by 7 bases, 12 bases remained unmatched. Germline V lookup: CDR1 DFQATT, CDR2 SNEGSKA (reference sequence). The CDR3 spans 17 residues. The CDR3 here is CSARDGGLAGGPGEQYF. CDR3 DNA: TGCAGTGCTAGGGATGGGGGACTAGCGGGAGGGCCGGGTGAGCAGTACTTC.

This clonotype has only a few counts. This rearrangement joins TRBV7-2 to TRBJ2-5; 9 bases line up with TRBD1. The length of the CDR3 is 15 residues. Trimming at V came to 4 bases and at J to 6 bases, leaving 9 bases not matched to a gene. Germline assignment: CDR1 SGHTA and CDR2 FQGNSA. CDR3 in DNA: TGTGCCAGCAGCTCCCCCCGGGACAGGGCGCAGACCCAGTACTTC. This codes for CASSSPRDRAQTQYF.

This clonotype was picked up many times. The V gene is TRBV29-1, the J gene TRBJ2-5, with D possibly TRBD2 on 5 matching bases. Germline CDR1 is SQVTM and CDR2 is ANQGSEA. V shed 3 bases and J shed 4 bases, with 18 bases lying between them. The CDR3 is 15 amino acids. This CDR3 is CSVDLHARAGETQYF. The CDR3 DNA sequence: TGCAGCGTTGATCTACACGCGAGGGCCGGAGAGACCCAGTACTTC.

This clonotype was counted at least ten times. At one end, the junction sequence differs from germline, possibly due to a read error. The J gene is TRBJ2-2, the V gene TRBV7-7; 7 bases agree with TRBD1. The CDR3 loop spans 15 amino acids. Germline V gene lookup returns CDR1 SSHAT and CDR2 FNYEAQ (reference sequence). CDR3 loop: CASSTGTANTGELFF. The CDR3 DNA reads TGTGCTAGCAGCACCGGGACAGCGAACACCGGGGAGCTGTTTTTT.